The 26 T cell receptor beta chains presented below share a single source sample, sequenced in a study of T cells in Graves' hyperthyroidism and ophthalmopathy. Amplified regions were TCR beta CDR3 sequences from RNA transcripts. The HTBI primer set was used in a first-round RT-PCR of the TCR CDR3. TCRdb independently ran MiXCR on the multiplex PCR reads; one entry per CDR3 protein. The data contain about 350,000 distinct CDR3 sequences, roughly 15% of them singletons. Sequencing input: blood. The receptors derive from a middle-aged woman with Graves' ophthalmopathy.

The sample holds a few counts of this clonotype. V gene TRBV6-1 combines with J gene TRBJ1-3; perhaps TRBD1 as D (6 bases). This CDR3 contains 14 residues. Deletions cut 8 bases from V and 1 base from J, with 12 bases between. CDR1 MNHNS and CDR2 SASEGT come from the germline V gene. The CDR3 DNA reads TGTGCCAGCGACCCAACAGGGTCTGGAAACACCATATATTTT. Its translation: CASDPTGSGNTIYF.

The rearrangement links TRBV9 to TRBJ2-1, with TRBD2 matching 10 bases. The V segment lost 0 bases and the J segment 7 bases; nucleotides outside the gene matches: 10. This CDR3 region has 17 residues. CDR1 and CDR2 from the germline V gene are SGDLS and YYNGEE. As DNA, the CDR3 is TGTGCCAGCAGCGTAGTCGCTAGCGGGAGCACAGGGAATGAGCAGTTCTTC. Translation: CASSVVASGSTGNEQFF.

This clonotype was observed a handful of times. This sequence joins TRBV6-4 and TRBJ2-2; tentatively, D is TRBD1 (6 bases). CDR3 length: 15 residues. Trimming removed 3 bases at V and 3 bases at J, with 11 bases between. Germline CDR1 MRHNA, CDR2 SNTAGT. CDR3 nucleotide sequence: TGTGCCAGCAGTGAGGGCCCAGGGGACACCGGGGAGCTGTTTTTT. Translation gives CASSEGPGDTGELFF.

This clonotype was recorded a few times. This CDR3 reads CASSLQKPGQGAEEQYF. As DNA, the CDR3 is TGCGCCAGCAGCCTCCAAAAACCGGGACAGGGGGCGGAAGAGCAGTACTTC. The rearrangement joins TRBV5-1 to TRBJ2-7; 12 bases match TRBD1. Trimming at V came to 4 bases and at J to 7 bases, leaving 15 bases not matched to a gene. The CDR3 extends over 17 amino acids. The germline gives CDR1 SGHRS, CDR2 YFSETQ. The full variable domain, its missing parts supplied by reference TRBV5-1 and TRBJ2-7, is KAGVTQTPRYLIKTRGQQVTLSCSPISGHRSVSWYQQTPGQGLQFLFEYFSETQRNKGNFPGRFSGRQFSNSRSEMNVSTLELGDSALYLCASSLQKPGQGAEEQYFGPGTRLTVT.

The chain has TRBV5-4 and TRBJ2-5, with 9 positions matching TRBD1. The junction had 2 bases not matched to a gene; V was cut back by 2 bases and J by 3 bases. The CDR3 has 14 residues. The germline V gene has CDR1 SGHNT and CDR2 YYREEE (reference sequence). Here the CDR3 DNA reads TGTGCCAGCAGCTTCAGGGACAGGGAAGAGACCCAGTACTTC. The encoded protein is CASSFRDREETQYF.

This clonotype was picked up a small number of times. V is TRBV7-2 and J is TRBJ2-7; TRBD2 matches 8 bases. Germline V CDR1 and CDR2: SGHTA, FQGNSA. The CDR3 extends over 14 amino acids. V shed 5 bases and J 5 bases; nucleotides not matched to a gene: 8. The CDR3, as DNA: TGTGCCAGCAGCCAGAGGTTAGCGGGGAACGAGCAGTACTTC. As protein: CASSQRLAGNEQYF.

The V gene is TRBV20-1, the J gene TRBJ2-7; 8 bases align to TRBD2. This CDR3 contains 14 residues. Germline values: CDR1 DFQATT, CDR2 SNEGSKA (reference sequence). After removal of 2 bases from V and 2 bases from J, the junction contained 5 bases not matched to a gene. The CDR3 coding sequence is TGCAGTGCTAGAATTCGGGGGGGACCCTACGAGCAGTACTTC. Protein: CSARIRGGPYEQYF.

This clonotype appeared many times. The chain recombines TRBV6-6 with TRBJ2-7; D might be TRBD1 or TRBD2, each matching 5 bases. Deletions cut 0 bases from V and 3 bases from J, with 12 bases between. The CDR3 covers 15 residues. Germline CDR1 is MNHNY and CDR2 is SVGAGI (reference sequence). The CDR3 DNA reads as TGTGCCAGCAGTTACTCGAATCCGGGGCTCTACGAGCAGTACTTC. Its translation is CASSYSNPGLYEQYF.

This clonotype was observed a handful of times. The chain has TRBV11-3 and TRBJ1-6; maybe TRBD1 (6 bases). Trimming removed 2 bases at V and 8 bases at J, with 13 bases between. The CDR3 is 15 amino acids. Germline V gene sequence: CDR1 SGHNT, CDR2 YENEEA. The CDR3 loop is CASSLQGLGDSPLHF. The CDR3 DNA reads TGTGCCAGCAGCTTACAGGGGTTAGGAGATTCACCCCTCCACTTT.

This clonotype was detected only a few times. The chain joins TRBV20-1 to TRBJ2-3; D is unresolved. CDR1 DFQATT and CDR2 SNEGSKA come from the germline V gene (reference sequence). CDR3 size: 14 residues. Trimming took off 4 bases at V and 2 bases at J, with 13 bases between the two ends. The CDR3 spells CSAKQTRDTDTQYF. The CDR3 bases are TGCAGTGCTAAACAGACTCGTGACACAGATACGCAGTATTTT.

This clonotype was seen many times. V gene TRBV6-1 combines with J gene TRBJ2-1; 9 positions agree with TRBD1. Germline assignment: CDR1 MNHNS and CDR2 SASEGT. The V segment lost 7 bases and the J segment 3 bases; nucleotides outside the gene matches: 10. This CDR3 region has 16 residues. CDR3 sequence reads: CASNGDRAANYNEQFF. In DNA form, the CDR3 reads TGTGCCAGCAATGGGGACAGGGCCGCCAACTACAATGAGCAGTTCTTC.

This clonotype was picked up many times. The chain recombines TRBV27 with TRBJ2-1, with TRBD2 matching over 7 bases. The CDR3 has 16 residues. The germline V gene has CDR1 MNHEY and CDR2 SMNVEV (reference sequence). Trimming removed 5 bases from V and 5 bases from J; junction bases left unmatched: 12. CDR3 nucleotides: TGTGCCAGCAGTACCCTGACTAGCCGACCTAACAATGAGCAGTTCTTC. Protein sequence: CASSTLTSRPNNEQFF.

A few counts support this clonotype. The chain combines TRBV6-2 or TRBV6-3 with TRBJ2-1; D uncertain. Germline V gene lookup returns CDR1 MNHEY and CDR2 SVGEGT. The CDR3 spans 15 residues. Trimming cost V 5 bases and J 2 bases, with 13 bases left between them. DNA for the CDR3: TGTGCCAGCAGTAAGCTAGGAAGTACCTACAATGAGCAGTTCTTC. Translated: CASSKLGSTYNEQFF.

This clonotype was seen a few times. The chain uses TRBV14 and TRBJ2-7, with D hard to call. V was clipped by 4 bases and J by 6 bases, with 13 bases between them. Germline values: CDR1 SGHDN, CDR2 FVKESK. The length of the CDR3 is 13 residues. The CDR3 region is CASSPFVYGEQYF. CDR3 sequence (DNA): TGTGCCAGCAGCCCCTTCGTATACGGCGAGCAGTACTTC.

This clonotype was recorded many times. The V gene is TRBV29-1, the J gene TRBJ2-3; possible D gene TRBD2, 5 bases. Looked up from germline, CDR1 is SQVTM and CDR2 is ANQGSEA. V was shortened by 7 bases and J by 1 base, with 18 bases between the two germline ends. This CDR3 contains 15 residues. CDR3 sequence (DNA): TGCAGCGCTCGAGGCGGACTTGACGGCACAGATACGCAGTATTTT. This gives the protein CSARGGLDGTDTQYF.

This clonotype was detected many times. V usage is TRBV25-1 and J usage is TRBJ2-7; 12 bases map to TRBD2. Germline V gene sequence: CDR1 MGHDK, CDR2 SYGVNS. J was trimmed by 8 bases and V by 5 bases; bases with no gene match: 7. This CDR3 comprises 14 residues. The CDR3: CASSQTSGRTQQYF. The CDR3 DNA is TGTGCCAGCAGTCAGACTAGCGGGAGAACGCAGCAGTACTTC.

This clonotype was observed at least ten times. The V gene is TRBV10-3, the J gene TRBJ1-1; a weak D match, TRBD1 (5 bases). The ends were cut back, 2 bases at V and 11 bases at J, with 15 bases in the middle. The CDR3 loop spans 13 amino acids. Germline-derived CDR1 and CDR2 are ENHRY and SYGVKD. The CDR3 DNA reads as TGTGCCATCAGTGAGCGAACTGGGGGGACCGCTTTCTTT. Translating it yields CAISERTGGTAFF.

Ten or more counts support this clonotype. The chain uses TRBV7-6 and TRBJ2-1, with 14 nucleotides matching TRBD2. CDR1 is SGHVS and CDR2 is FNYEAQ in the germline V gene. The CDR3 length is 16 residues. With 1 base clipped from V and 7 bases from J, the junction kept 3 bases outside the gene matches. The chain's CDR3 is CASSLVGLAGENEQFF. CDR3 DNA: TGTGCCAGCAGCTTAGTGGGACTAGCGGGGGAGAATGAGCAGTTCTTC.

This clonotype was detected ten times or more. CDR3 residues: CASRGGGETQYF. The CDR3 DNA reads as TGTGCCAGCAGAGGGGGGGGGGAGACCCAGTACTTC. This rearrangement joins TRBV7-2 to TRBJ2-5; a weak D match, TRBD2 (7 bases). The CDR3 has 12 amino acids. V lost 6 bases and J lost 5, with 10 bases in between. Germline assignment: CDR1 SGHTA and CDR2 FQGNSA.

This clonotype was seen at least ten times. The chain combines TRBV7-2 with TRBJ2-1; D gene unclear. The CDR3 has 13 residues. Trimming cost V 8 bases and J 5 bases, with 13 bases left between them. Germline CDR1 SGHTA, CDR2 FQGNSA. The CDR3 bases are TGTGCCAGCCAGACAACCCGTCACAATGAGCAGTTCTTC. It is translated as CASQTTRHNEQFF.

The chain couples TRBV20-1 to TRBJ1-5; D unresolved. This CDR3 is 16 amino acids long. The germline V gene has CDR1 DFQATT and CDR2 SNEGSKA (reference sequence). V lost 3 bases to trimming and J lost 5 bases, with 20 bases between them. The CDR3 DNA is TGCAGTGCTAGTTCCAGCAGTTGGCCGGGAGATCAGCCCCAGCATTTT. Translating gives CSASSSSWPGDQPQHF.

This clonotype was counted many times. This chain connects TRBV7-2 to TRBJ2-7, with D unclear. This CDR3 has 12 residues. Germline values: CDR1 SGHTA, CDR2 FQGNSA. The V and J ends lost 2 bases and 3 bases respectively, with 5 bases between them. The CDR3 here is CASSLKLYEQYF. CDR3 bases: TGTGCCAGCAGCTTAAAACTCTACGAGCAGTACTTC.

This clonotype was detected many times. This chain links TRBV6-1 with TRBJ2-7, with D perhaps given as TRBD1 or TRBD2 (6 bases each). CDR3 length: 13 residues. V was trimmed by 10 bases and J by 3 bases, leaving 16 bases between them. Looked up from germline, CDR1 is MNHNS and CDR2 is SASEGT. CDR3 DNA sequence: TGTGCCATCACGAAGGGGGGTGACTACGAGCAGTACTTC. It specifies CAITKGGDYEQYF.

The chain employs TRBV20-1 and TRBJ2-1; TRBD2 matches 7 bases. Per the germline V gene, CDR1 is DFQATT and CDR2 is SNEGSKA (reference sequence). Trimming took 3 bases from V and 4 from J; bases not matched to a gene: 6. The CDR3 runs 14 residues. DNA of the CDR3: TGCAGTGCTAGCTCTCTAGCGGTTTACAATGAGCAGTTCTTC. Translated: CSASSLAVYNEQFF.

This clonotype was counted a few times. CDR3 nucleotide sequence: TGTGCCAGCAGTTTATCGGGTACAGGAAAAAAACCCTACGAGCAGTACTTC. Its protein product is CASSLSGTGKKPYEQYF. V usage is TRBV27 and J usage is TRBJ2-7; tentative D call: TRBD1 (5 bases). Trimming took 0 bases from V and 2 from J, leaving 17 bases between them. The CDR3 sequence is 17 residues long. The germline CDR1 and CDR2 sequences are MNHEY and SMNVEV (reference sequence).

This clonotype was picked up many times. V and J are TRBV6-6 and TRBJ2-2; 8 nucleotides match TRBD2. The CDR3 contains 19 residues. V lost 5 bases and J lost 1; bases outside the gene matches: 15. The germline gives CDR1 MNHNY, CDR2 SVGAGI (reference sequence). CDR3 sequence (DNA): TGTGCCAGCAGTATTCTTTTGATAGCGGGATCACGGAACACCGGGGAGCTGTTTTTT. Protein: CASSILLIAGSRNTGELFF.